The clone carrying this T cell receptor beta chain was seen a few times. Its antigen is not known. Trimming took 3 bases from V and 5 from J, leaving 13 bases between them. Germline CDR1 MGHRA, CDR2 YSYEKL. The CDR3 has 15 residues. Whole-study results and caveats: Tumor memory CD4+ T cell TCR gene usage was found to cluster with blood and lymph node memory CD4+ cells and with lymph node naive CD4+ cells. Tumor-infiltrating Treg TCR alpha and beta sequences overlapped most with tumor naive CD4+ T cells, then blood naive.

After constant-region reverse-primer amplification, full-length variable regions underwent semi-nested PCR with Nested Universal Primer A. From the 5' RACE reads, TCRdb called clonotypes with MiXCR, one entry per CDR3 protein. This sample has 20,000 to 25,000 distinct CDR3 sequences, with less than 40% found just once. CD25-based Treg depletion was applied to purified naive CD4+ T cells. This TCR derives from a female donor with breast cancer. V and J are TRBV4-1 and TRBJ2-2, with D perhaps matching TRBD1 (6 bases). The specimen was tumor-infiltrating naive CD4+ T cells sorted from the breast tumor. Subset given: naive CD4+ T cells, CD4+CD45RA+CD25-. CDR3: CASSQQGRVTGELFF. The DNA of the CDR3 is TGCGCCAGCAGCCAGCAGGGGCGCGTTACCGGGGAGCTGTTTTTT.